The 21 T cell receptor beta chains presented below share a single source sample, sequenced in a study of T cells in Graves' hyperthyroidism and ophthalmopathy. Researchers amplified the TCR beta CDR3 regions from RNA transcripts. The HTBI primer set was used in a first-round RT-PCR of the TCR CDR3. TCRdb reprocessed the multiplex PCR reads via MiXCR and lists one record per CDR3 protein. The table lists some 300,000 distinct CDR3 sequences, more than 10% of them singletons. The sequencing input was blood. The receptors were gathered from a woman aged 30 to 39 with Graves' hyperthyroidism that later progressed to Graves' ophthalmopathy.

The chain carries TRBV7-7 and TRBJ2-2; tentative D call: TRBD1 (6 bases). Germline V gene data show CDR1 as SSHAT and CDR2 as FNYEAQ (reference sequence). The CDR3 runs to 14 residues. The CDR3 sequence is CACLGGDGTGELFF. The CDR3 DNA sequence: TGTGCGTGCCTAGGGGGAGATGGCACCGGGGAGCTGTTTTTT.

The V call is TRBV10-3, the J call TRBJ2-2; no clear D gene. The germline gives CDR1 ENHRY, CDR2 SYGVKD. The CDR3 sequence is 13 residues long. Trimming cost V 11 bases and J 8 bases, with 18 bases left between them. In DNA, the CDR3 is TGTGCCGTCCTGCAAGGGTCCGCGGGGGAGCTGTTTTTT. It codes for CAVLQGSAGELFF.

This clonotype was seen many times. V usage is TRBV3-1 and J usage is TRBJ2-7; D is unresolved. Germline values: CDR1 LGHDT, CDR2 YNNKEL (reference sequence). CDR3 length: 12 residues. V was pared by 3 bases and J by 1 base, with 4 bases between. CDR3 protein: CASSHSSYEQYF. Here the CDR3 DNA reads TGTGCCAGCAGCCATTCATCCTACGAGCAGTACTTC.

This clonotype was recorded many times. This chain connects TRBV30 to TRBJ2-2; D is unresolved. The germline CDR1 and CDR2 sequences are GTSNPN and SVGIG (reference sequence). The CDR3 length is 11 residues. V dropped 0 bases and J dropped 7 bases, with 3 bases sitting between them. The CDR3 here is CAWSVLGELFF. The CDR3 DNA reads as TGTGCCTGGAGTGTTCTCGGGGAGCTGTTTTTT. Supplemented by reference TRBV30 and TRBJ2-2, the full variable domain reads SQTIHQWPATLVQPVGSPLSLECTVEGTSNPNLYWYRQAAGRGLQLLFYSVGIGQISSEVPQNLSASRPQDRQFILSSKKLLLSDSGFYLCAWSVLGELFFGEGSRLTVL.

About this clonotype: The CDR3 end shows no conserved phenylalanine or tryptophan, and so a read error is likely. V usage is TRBV20-1 and J usage is TRBJ2-7; D might be TRBD1 or TRBD2, each matching 5 bases. The ends were cut back, 3 bases at V and 4 bases at J, with 28 bases in the middle. The CDR3 is 18 amino acids. Germline V lookup: CDR1 DFQATT, CDR2 SNEGSKA (reference sequence). The CDR3 DNA follows: TGCAGTGCTAGTAGTGCCAGCGGCCGGGACCATGGGATTTACGAGCAGTACCTC. Encoded protein: CSASSASGRDHGIYEQYL.

There are a few counts of this clonotype. It may be a read error: a sequence one base away is much more abundant. The V call is TRBV13, the J call TRBJ2-3, with TRBD2 identical over 7 bases. Germline CDR1 is PRHDT and CDR2 is FYEKMQ (reference sequence). CDR3 length: 18 residues. The CDR3 nucleotides are TGTGCCAGCAGCCCTACCTGGACTGCTAGCGGCTTAACAGATGCGCAGTATTTT. Protein product: CASSPTWTASGLTDAQYF. Complete variable domain (other parts from reference TRBV13 and TRBJ2-3): AAGVIQSPRHLIKEKRETATLKCYPIPRHDTVYWYQQGPGQDPQFLISFYEKMQSDKGSIPDRFSAQQFSDYHSELNMSSLELGDSALYFCASSPTWTASGLTDAQYFGPGTRLTVL.

This chain's CDR3 is CASSSQGDTIYF. The CDR3 DNA sequence: TGTGCCAGCAGTTCTCAGGGTGACACCATATATTTT. This sequence joins TRBV12-3 or TRBV12-4 and TRBJ1-3; D possibly corresponds to TRBD1 (5 bases). V dropped 4 bases and J dropped 8 bases, with 9 bases sitting between them. The CDR3 is 12 amino acids.

This clonotype was observed at least ten times. The chain carries TRBV5-1 and TRBJ2-7; 11 bases match TRBD2. This CDR3 is 15 amino acids long. CDR1 is SGHRS and CDR2 is YFSETQ in the germline V gene. With V trimmed by 4 bases and J by 3 bases, 6 bases remained unmatched. CDR3 protein: CASSERLAGNYEQYF. The CDR3, as DNA: TGCGCCAGCAGCGAAAGACTAGCGGGGAACTACGAGCAGTACTTC.

This clonotype was detected only a few times. This chain uses TRBV24-1 with TRBJ2-1, with 8 bases aligning to TRBD2. This CDR3 region has 13 residues. Germline values: CDR1 KGHDR, CDR2 SFDVKD. Trimming at V came to 10 bases and at J to 0 bases, leaving 1 base not matched to a gene. The CDR3, as DNA: TGTGCCACTAGCGGGAACTCCTACAATGAGCAGTTCTTC. As protein: CATSGNSYNEQFF.

The genes are TRBV20-1 and TRBJ1-1; D is unclear. There are 10 residues in the CDR3. Deletions cut 6 bases from V and 11 bases from J, with 13 bases between. Germline CDR1 reads DFQATT; CDR2 reads SNEGSKA (reference sequence). The CDR3 DNA reads as TGCAGTGCCGACCGGGTCCCGGCTTTCTTT. As protein: CSADRVPAFF.

As concerns this clonotype: This may stem from a read error, because a much larger clone lies one nucleotide away. The conserved closing phenylalanine or tryptophan is absent in this CDR3, likely reflecting a read error. The chain links TRBV7-9 to TRBJ2-2, with 9 nucleotides matching TRBD2. V gave up 5 bases and J gave up 7 bases; unmatched junction bases: 5. Germline CDR1 is SEHNR and CDR2 is FQNEAQ (reference sequence). The CDR3 contains 14 residues. CDR3 DNA: TGTGCCAGCAGCCCGGGACTAGCTGGCGGGGAGCTGTTTCTT. Translating it yields CASSPGLAGGELFL.

There are many counts of this clonotype. The CDR3 coding sequence is TGTGCCAGCAGTTACTCCCCTAGCGGAAGGGGCAATGAGCAGTTCTTC. Amino acids: CASSYSPSGRGNEQFF. This chain uses TRBV6-2 or TRBV6-3 with TRBJ2-1; TRBD2 agrees at 7 bases. The CDR3 covers 16 residues. In germline, CDR1 is MNHEY, CDR2 SVGEGT. The V gene end was trimmed by 0 bases and the J gene end by 6 bases; junction bases not matched to a gene: 8.

There are many counts of this clonotype. V and J are TRBV7-9 and TRBJ2-2; D is unresolved. The CDR3 loop spans 16 amino acids. V was pared by 3 bases and J by 1 base, with 12 bases between. Germline V gene data show CDR1 as SEHNR and CDR2 as FQNEAQ (reference sequence). CDR3 sequence: CASSFPRAGNTGELFF. CDR3 sequence (DNA): TGTGCCAGCAGCTTCCCCCGCGCAGGGAACACCGGGGAGCTGTTTTTT.

The table lists this clonotype with many counts. V and J are TRBV10-3 and TRBJ1-1; no clear D gene. This CDR3 comprises 13 residues. Trimming took 2 bases from V and 10 from J, leaving 14 bases between them. CDR1 is ENHRY, CDR2 SYGVKD, per germline. This chain's CDR3 is CAISELDPLGAFF. DNA of the CDR3: TGTGCCATCAGTGAGCTGGACCCCCTTGGAGCTTTCTTT.

The J gene is TRBJ2-3, the V gene TRBV9; 9 positions agree with TRBD2. V shed 3 bases, J shed 5 bases, and the junction held 4 bases outside the gene matches. CDR1 and CDR2 from the germline V gene are SGDLS and YYNGEE. CDR3 length equals 14 residues. The CDR3 nucleotides are TGTGCCAGCAGCGCTGCGGGAGGGGTAGATACGCAGTATTTT. Translated, it gives CASSAAGGVDTQYF.

The chain joins TRBV6-5 to TRBJ2-5; TRBD2 might be the D (6 bases). From germline, CDR1 is MNHEY and CDR2 SVGAGI. This CDR3 has 14 residues. V lost 2 bases and J 5 bases, leaving 12 bases between the germline ends. The CDR3 DNA reads as TGTGCCAGCAGTTACGTCCGGGAGCGGGAGACCCAGTACTTC. Translating gives CASSYVRERETQYF.

The chain has TRBV29-1 and TRBJ2-2, with no clear D. V lost 7 bases to trimming and J lost 1 base, with 13 bases between them. The germline V gene encodes CDR1 SQVTM and CDR2 ANQGSEA. The CDR3 spans 14 residues. CDR3 bases: TGCAGCGCCACCGGGTGGGAGAACACCGGGGAGCTGTTTTTT. Its protein product is CSATGWENTGELFF.

Many counts were recorded for this clonotype. The V and J genes are TRBV3-1 and TRBJ2-1; 10 nucleotides line up with TRBD2. The CDR3 runs to 17 residues. Germline lookup yields CDR1 LGHDT and CDR2 YNNKEL (reference sequence). J lost 6 bases, V lost 3 bases, and 11 bases had no gene match. For the CDR3, the DNA is TGTGCCAGCAGCCAGCCGATACTAGCGGGATTTCTCAATGAGCAGTTCTTC. It yields the protein CASSQPILAGFLNEQFF.

This clonotype was observed many times. The chain couples TRBV3-1 to TRBJ1-1; the D is unclear. V was clipped by 1 base and J by 0 bases, with 9 bases between them. CDR1 and CDR2 (germline): LGHDT, YNNKEL (reference sequence). This CDR3 has 15 amino acids. DNA of the CDR3: TGTGCCAGCAGCCAAGTTTTGGGGATGAACACTGAAGCTTTCTTT. It codes for CASSQVLGMNTEAFF.

In this sample, this clonotype turned up many times. The CDR3 is CASSLRSGDTQYF. CDR3 bases: TGTGCCAGCAGCTTAAGGAGCGGAGATACGCAGTATTTT. This chain joins TRBV9 and TRBJ2-3; tentatively, D is TRBD2 (5 bases). Trimming removed 4 bases from V and 5 bases from J, with 11 bases in between. This CDR3 region has 13 residues. From germline, CDR1 is SGDLS and CDR2 YYNGEE.

The chain's CDR3 is CASSLSLGNTEAFF. DNA of the CDR3: TGTGCCAGCAGTTTATCGCTCGGGAACACTGAAGCTTTCTTT. The chain couples TRBV27 to TRBJ1-1; D uncertain. Between the trimmed V and J ends, which lost 0 bases and 1 base, there was a span of 6 bases. Germline V gene lookup returns CDR1 MNHEY and CDR2 SMNVEV (reference sequence). This CDR3 contains 14 residues.